The 8 T cell receptor beta chains presented below share a single source sample, sequenced in a study of regulatory T cells in long-lasting Graves disease. Libraries of TCR beta came from iRepertoire HTBI primers plus Arm-PCR of CDR3 regions. One entry per CDR3 protein, called by TCRdb with MiXCR from the multiplex PCR reads. The profile shows 650,000 to 850,000 distinct CDR3 sequences, about 32% of them singletons. Time point specified: persistent/refractory GD, antithyroid drugs over 5 years with positive TRAb. Researchers made the TCR library from RNA that was extracted from PBMCs. Sequencing used peripheral blood mononuclear cells (PBMCs), obtained when the disease was refractory, from a patient treated with antithyroid drugs. Receptor source: a female donor with Graves disease.

V gene TRBV3-1 combines with J gene TRBJ1-1; D perhaps matches TRBD1 (6 bases). V gave up 4 bases and J gave up 4 bases, with 19 bases separating them. The germline V gene has CDR1 LGHDT and CDR2 YNNKEL (reference sequence). The CDR3 is 16 residues long. The CDR3, as DNA: TGTGCCAGCAGCCGAACCCCGGGACATATGAGCACTGAAGCTTTCTTT. Translating gives CASSRTPGHMSTEAFF.

Ten or more counts support this clonotype. A read error may account for a junction end that differs from germline. The rearrangement joins TRBV5-1 to TRBJ1-1, with a tentative D call TRBD1 (5 bases). The CDR3 consists of 13 residues. Germline loops: CDR1 SGHRS, CDR2 YFSETQ. In nucleotides, the CDR3 is TGTGCCAGCAGTTTATCGGGGACCACTGAAGCTTTCTTT. It is translated as CASSLSGTTEAFF.

This chain joins TRBV20-1 and TRBJ2-7; D unclear. The V and J ends lost 0 bases and 0 bases respectively, with 9 bases between them. The germline CDR1 and CDR2 sequences are DFQATT and SNEGSKA (reference sequence). This CDR3 has 14 amino acids. CDR3 region: CSARDLSSSYEQYF. CDR3 nucleotides: TGCAGTGCTAGAGATTTGTCTAGCTCCTACGAGCAGTACTTC.

This chain links TRBV19 with TRBJ1-5, with D unresolved. This CDR3 comprises 13 residues. Trimming left V 4 bases short and J 2 bases short, with 6 bases between. Germline V gene data show CDR1 as LNHDA and CDR2 as SQIVND (reference sequence). The CDR3 sequence is CASSNTRNQPQHF. CDR3 in DNA: TGTGCCAGTAGTAATACACGCAATCAGCCCCAGCATTTT.

This clonotype was picked up many times. One end of the junction varies from germline; a read error may be responsible. The chain combines TRBV2 with TRBJ1-2, with unresolved D. This CDR3 spans 14 amino acids. From germline, CDR1 is SNHLY and CDR2 FYNNEI. CDR3 region: CASSEGWQREGYTF. CDR3 sequence (DNA): TGTGCCAGCAGCGAAGGGTGGCAGCGCGAGGGCTACACCTTC.

The chain has TRBV3-1 and TRBJ2-4; the D call may be TRBD1 or TRBD2 (5 bases each). CDR1 is LGHDT, CDR2 YNNKEL, per germline (reference sequence). The CDR3 consists of 14 residues. Trimming stripped 0 bases from V and 7 bases from J, with 10 bases between. This CDR3 reads CASSQDPGTNIQYF. The CDR3 nucleotides are TGTGCCAGCAGCCAAGACCCGGGGACCAACATTCAGTACTTC.

This clonotype was seen more than once but under ten times. The chain recombines TRBV5-1 with TRBJ1-1; 9 bases map to TRBD1. The CDR3 sequence is 13 residues long. Germline loops: CDR1 SGHRS, CDR2 YFSETQ. V was pared by 5 bases and J by 4 bases, with 3 bases of the junction left unmatched. CDR3: CASRAGQGTEAFF. The CDR3 DNA follows: TGCGCCAGCAGAGCGGGACAGGGCACTGAAGCTTTCTTT. Using reference TRBV5-1 and TRBJ1-1 for the parts outside the CDR3, the full variable domain is KAGVTQTPRYLIKTRGQQVTLSCSPISGHRSVSWYQQTPGQGLQFLFEYFSETQRNKGNFPGRFSGRQFSNSRSEMNVSTLELGDSALYLCASRAGQGTEAFFGQGTRLTVV.

In its sample, this clonotype was seen many times. V and J are TRBV6-5 and TRBJ2-2, with D maybe TRBD2 (5 bases). The CDR3 is 16 amino acids. Germline loops: CDR1 MNHEY, CDR2 SVGAGI. V gave up 1 base and J gave up 0 bases, with 9 bases separating them. The CDR3 nucleotides are TGTGCCAGCAGTTACTTTGAGGGATCGAACACCGGGGAGCTGTTTTTT. The encoded protein is CASSYFEGSNTGELFF.